This T cell receptor beta chain was sequenced during a study of shared clonotypes between healthy human individuals. A remark on this clone: Its antigen is not known.

Profiled with immunoSEQ multiplex PCR; TCRdb holds only in-frame clones, not every one. The sample has around 1.4 million clones, 97% to 99% seen once; the top ten hold under 0.45%. Whole-study findings and limits: What naive subsets generally showed was a larger estimated richness than memory subsets showed. In contrast to clonotypes shared by all four donors, non-shared clonotypes had lower generation probabilities.

The sample consisted of naive CD4+ T cells sorted from blood. The subset was: CD45RA+ positively selected. This clonotype was obtained from a man aged 30 to 39 in good health.

CDR3 amino acids: CASSPRRGYNEQFF. The DNA for the CDR3 is TGTGCCAGCAGCCCACGCCGGGGGTACAATGAGCAGTTCTTC. This sequence joins TRBV11-3 and TRBJ2-1, with a weak D call TRBD2 (6 bases). Germline CDR1 is SGHNT and CDR2 is YENEEA. The V end was cut by 5 bases, the J end by 4 bases, with 12 bases between. The CDR3 has 14 amino acids.